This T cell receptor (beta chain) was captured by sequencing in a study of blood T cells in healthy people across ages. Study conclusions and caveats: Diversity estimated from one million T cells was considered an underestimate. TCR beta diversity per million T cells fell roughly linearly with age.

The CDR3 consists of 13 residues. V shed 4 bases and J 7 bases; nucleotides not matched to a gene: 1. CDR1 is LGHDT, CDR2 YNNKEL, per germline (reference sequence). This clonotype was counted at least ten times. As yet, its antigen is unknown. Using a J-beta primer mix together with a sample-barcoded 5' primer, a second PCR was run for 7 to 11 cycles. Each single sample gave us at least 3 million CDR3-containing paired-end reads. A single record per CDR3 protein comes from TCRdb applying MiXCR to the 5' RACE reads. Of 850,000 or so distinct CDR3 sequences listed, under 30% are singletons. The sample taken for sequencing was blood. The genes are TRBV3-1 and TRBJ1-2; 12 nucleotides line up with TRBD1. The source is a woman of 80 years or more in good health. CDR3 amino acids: CASSLGQGAGYTF. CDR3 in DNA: TGTGCCAGCAGCCTGGGACAGGGGGCTGGCTACACCTTC.